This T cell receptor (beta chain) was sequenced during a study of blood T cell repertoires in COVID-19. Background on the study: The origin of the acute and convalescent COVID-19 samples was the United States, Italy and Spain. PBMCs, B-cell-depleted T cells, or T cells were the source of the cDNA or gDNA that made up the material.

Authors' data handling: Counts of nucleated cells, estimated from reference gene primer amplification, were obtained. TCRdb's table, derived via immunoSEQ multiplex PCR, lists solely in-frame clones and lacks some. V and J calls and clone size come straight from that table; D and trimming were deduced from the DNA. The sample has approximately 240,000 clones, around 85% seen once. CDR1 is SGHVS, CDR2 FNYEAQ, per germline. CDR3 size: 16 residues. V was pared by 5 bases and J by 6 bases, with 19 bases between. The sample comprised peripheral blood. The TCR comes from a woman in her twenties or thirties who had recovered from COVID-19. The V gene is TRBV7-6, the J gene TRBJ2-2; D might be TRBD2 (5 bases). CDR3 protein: CASSPPGRALAGELFF. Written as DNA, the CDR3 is TGTGCCAGCAGCCCCCCGGGAAGGGCATTAGCCGGGGAGCTGTTTTTT. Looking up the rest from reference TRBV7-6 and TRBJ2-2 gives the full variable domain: GAGVSQSPRYKVTKRGQDVALRCDPISGHVSLYWYRQALGQGPEFLTYFNYEAQQDKSGLPNDRFSAERPEGSISTLTIQRTEQRDSAMYRCASSPPGRALAGELFFGEGSRLTVL.